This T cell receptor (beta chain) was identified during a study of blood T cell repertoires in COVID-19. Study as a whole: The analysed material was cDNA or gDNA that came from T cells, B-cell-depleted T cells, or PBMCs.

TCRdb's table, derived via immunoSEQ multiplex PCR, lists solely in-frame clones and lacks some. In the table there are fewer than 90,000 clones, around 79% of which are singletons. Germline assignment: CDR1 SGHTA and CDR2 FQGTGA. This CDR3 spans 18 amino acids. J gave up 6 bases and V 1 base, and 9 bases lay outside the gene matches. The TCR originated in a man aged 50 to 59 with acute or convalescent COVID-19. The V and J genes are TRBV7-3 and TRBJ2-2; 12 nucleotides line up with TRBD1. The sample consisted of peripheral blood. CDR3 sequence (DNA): TGTGCCAGCAGCTTAATATCAGGGACAGGGGGCGCGGCCGGGGAGCTGTTTTTT. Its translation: CASSLISGTGGAAGELFF.